This record looks at one TCR beta chain sequence and its context. Its antigen remains unknown. These data originate in a study of fetal regulatory T cell absence and autoimmunity. Study-level background: The IPEX patients lacked clinical diabetes but had exocrine pancreas autoimmunity.

This CDR3 is built from 14 residues. Trimming took 10 bases from V and 3 from J, leaving 17 bases between them. The germline V gene has CDR1 MNHEY and CDR2 SMNVEV (reference sequence). Using immunoSEQ multiplex PCR, the repertoire was profiled, and TCRdb retains in-frame clones only, with some absent. Found here are roughly 95,000 clones, approximately 79% of them singletons; the top ten hold 1.5% to 2%. Study-level findings and limits: In IPEX syndrome, oligoclonal enrichment was read as supporting prenatal antigen-driven autoimmunity in the pancreas. Oligoclonal TCR enrichment in pancreas over cord blood reached over 100-fold for some clones.

The chain joins TRBV27 to TRBJ2-3; D perhaps matches TRBD2 (6 bases). This clonotype was sampled from a male donor with IPEX syndrome. Sequenced input: pancreas tissue. CDR3 sequence: CATARRERTDTQYF. The CDR3 bases are TGTGCCACCGCCAGGCGGGAACGTACAGATACGCAGTATTTT.